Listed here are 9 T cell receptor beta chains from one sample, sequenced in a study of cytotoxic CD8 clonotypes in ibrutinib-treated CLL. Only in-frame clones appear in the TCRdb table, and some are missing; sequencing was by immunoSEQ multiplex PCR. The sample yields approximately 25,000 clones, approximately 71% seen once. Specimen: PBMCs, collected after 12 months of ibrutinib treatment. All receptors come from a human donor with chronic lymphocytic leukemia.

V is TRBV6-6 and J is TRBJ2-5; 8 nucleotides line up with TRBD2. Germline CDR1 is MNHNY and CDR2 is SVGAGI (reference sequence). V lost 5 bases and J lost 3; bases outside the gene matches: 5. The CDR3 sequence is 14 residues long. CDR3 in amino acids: CASSPGGVKETQYF. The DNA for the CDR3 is TGTGCCAGCAGTCCCGGGGGGGTAAAAGAGACCCAGTACTTC.

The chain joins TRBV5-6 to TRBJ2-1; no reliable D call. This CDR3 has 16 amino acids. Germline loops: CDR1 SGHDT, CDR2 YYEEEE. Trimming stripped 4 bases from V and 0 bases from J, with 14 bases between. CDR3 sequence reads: CASSRPRSSSYNEQFF. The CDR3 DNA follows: TGTGCCAGCAGCCGTCCCAGGAGTAGCTCCTACAATGAGCAGTTCTTC.

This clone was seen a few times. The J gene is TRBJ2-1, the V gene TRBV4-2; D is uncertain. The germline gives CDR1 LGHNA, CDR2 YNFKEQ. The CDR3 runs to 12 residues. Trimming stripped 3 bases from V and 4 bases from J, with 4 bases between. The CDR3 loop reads CASSQAYNEQFF. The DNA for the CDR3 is TGTGCCAGCAGCCAGGCATACAATGAGCAGTTCTTC.

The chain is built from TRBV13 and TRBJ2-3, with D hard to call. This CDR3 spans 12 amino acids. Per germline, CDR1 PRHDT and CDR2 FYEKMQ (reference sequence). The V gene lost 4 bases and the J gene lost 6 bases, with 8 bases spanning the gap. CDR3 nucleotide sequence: TGTGCCAGCAGCTCCAGCCCCGATACGCAGTATTTT. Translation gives CASSSSPDTQYF. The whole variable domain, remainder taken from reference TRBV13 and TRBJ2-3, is AAGVIQSPRHLIKEKRETATLKCYPIPRHDTVYWYQQGPGQDPQFLISFYEKMQSDKGSIPDRFSAQQFSDYHSELNMSSLELGDSALYFCASSSSPDTQYFGPGTRLTVL.

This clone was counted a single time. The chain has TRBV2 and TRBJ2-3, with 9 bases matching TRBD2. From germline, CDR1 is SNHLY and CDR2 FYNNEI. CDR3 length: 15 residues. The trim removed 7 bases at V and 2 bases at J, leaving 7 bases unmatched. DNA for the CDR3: TGTGCCAGCAAACCCGGGACTAGCATCACAGATACGCAGTATTTT. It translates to CASKPGTSITDTQYF.

The CDR3 loop is CASALEWGRPQHF. CDR3 bases: TGTGCCAGCGCCCTAGAGTGGGGGAGGCCCCAGCATTTT. This sequence joins TRBV28 and TRBJ1-5, with D possibly being TRBD1 (5 bases). The CDR3 consists of 13 residues. Trimming removed 8 bases from V and 9 bases from J, with 17 bases in between. Per germline, CDR1 MDHEN and CDR2 SYDVKM.

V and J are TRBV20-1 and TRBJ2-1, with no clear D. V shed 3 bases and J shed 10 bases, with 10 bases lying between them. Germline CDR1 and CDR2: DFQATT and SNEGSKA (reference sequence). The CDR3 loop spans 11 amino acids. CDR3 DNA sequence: TGCAGTGCTAGCCCGGCCTTGGAGCAGTTCTTC. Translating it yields CSASPALEQFF.

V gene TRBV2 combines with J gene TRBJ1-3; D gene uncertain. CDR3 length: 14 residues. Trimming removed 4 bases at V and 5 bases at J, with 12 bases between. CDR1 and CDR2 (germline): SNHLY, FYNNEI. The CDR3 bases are TGTGCCAGCAGTGTAGCCTTCAGAAGAAACACCATATATTTT. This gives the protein CASSVAFRRNTIYF.

Here the CDR3 reads CASSFGDRNYGYTF. CDR3 sequence (DNA): TGTGCCAGCAGTTTTGGGGACAGGAACTATGGCTACACCTTC. The rearrangement joins TRBV28 to TRBJ1-2; 8 nucleotides align to TRBD1. The trim removed 3 bases at V and 2 bases at J, leaving 2 bases unmatched. The CDR3 consists of 14 residues. CDR1 and CDR2 from the germline V gene are MDHEN and SYDVKM.